The present T cell receptor beta chain was sequenced within a study of blood T cell repertoires in COVID-19. Sequencing was performed with immunoSEQ multiplex PCR; in TCRdb, only in-frame clones are kept and a portion is missing. The sample carries under 250,000 clones, about four fifths recorded once. Sample: peripheral blood. The sequence derives from a man aged 45-65 years with active or convalescent COVID-19.

CDR3 loop: CASSSKMAGGGTDTQYF. As DNA, the CDR3 is TGCGCCAGCAGCTCGAAGATGGCGGGGGGAGGCACAGATACGCAGTATTTT. This chain connects TRBV5-1 to TRBJ2-3; 8 nucleotides agree with TRBD2. Trimming at V came to 3 bases and at J to 1 base, leaving 10 bases not matched to a gene. This CDR3 comprises 17 residues. Germline CDR1 SGHRS, CDR2 YFSETQ.